The 32 T cell receptor beta chains below all came from one sample that was sequenced in a study of T cell clones after liver transplantation. Using immunoSEQ multiplex PCR, the repertoire was profiled, and TCRdb retains in-frame clones only, with some absent. The sample comprises 55,000 to 70,000 clones, about 91% of which are singletons, and roughly 0.98% rests with the top ten. This sample comprised CD4+ T cells from blood, obtained nearly 26 months after liver transplant. The origin of the receptors is a human patient who received a liver transplant. Part of the T cells may come from the graft donor.

V is TRBV19 and J is TRBJ1-1; tentative D call: TRBD1 (5 bases). With 1 base removed from V and 1 base from J, the gap between germline ends came to 10 bases. The CDR3 runs 15 residues. CDR1 LNHDA and CDR2 SQIVND come from the germline V gene (reference sequence). The CDR3 sequence is CASSIVGGPNTEAFF. The CDR3 DNA sequence: TGTGCCAGTAGTATAGTGGGGGGACCGAACACTGAAGCTTTCTTT.

This clone has a single count. The gene calls are TRBV6-5 and TRBJ2-7; D is perhaps TRBD2 (6 bases). The germline gives CDR1 MNHEY, CDR2 SVGAGI. Between the trimmed V and J ends, which lost 5 bases and 2 bases, there was a span of 16 bases. CDR3 size: 15 residues. The CDR3 loop reads CASSPLKDYTYEQYF. CDR3 nucleotides: TGTGCCAGCAGTCCTTTGAAGGACTACACCTACGAGCAGTACTTC.

The CDR3 is CASTEGFDTEAFF. DNA of the CDR3: TGTGCCAGCACCGAGGGTTTCGACACTGAAGCTTTCTTT. This rearrangement joins TRBV11-3 to TRBJ1-1; no firm D call. CDR1 SGHNT and CDR2 YENEEA come from the germline V gene. CDR3 length: 13 amino acids. The V gene lost 7 bases and the J gene lost 3 bases, with 12 bases spanning the gap. Filled out from reference TRBV11-3 and TRBJ1-1, the complete variable domain reads EAGVVQSPRYKIIEKKQPVAFWCNPISGHNTLYWYLQNLGQGPELLIRYENEEAVDDSQLPKDRFSAERLKGVDSTLKIQPAELGDSAVYLCASTEGFDTEAFFGQGTRLTVV.

The V gene is TRBV7-2, the J gene TRBJ2-3, with 9 bases aligning to TRBD1. The CDR3 sequence is 16 residues long. The V and J ends lost 1 base and 2 bases, in that order; junction bases with no gene match: 4. The germline gives CDR1 SGHTA, CDR2 FQGNSA. CDR3 loop: CASSLGGTGLTDTQYF. The DNA of the CDR3 is TGTGCCAGCAGCTTAGGGGGGACAGGGCTCACAGATACGCAGTATTTT.

As regards this clone: The same CDR3 is also encoded by other DNA sequences in this sample. This sequence joins TRBV7-2 and TRBJ1-1; no clear D. The CDR3 contains 14 residues. In germline, CDR1 is SGHTA, CDR2 FQGNSA. Deletions cut 1 base from V and 2 bases from J, with 8 bases between. CDR3 DNA sequence: TGTGCCAGCAGCTTAGTGACTTTAAACACTGAAGCTTTCTTT. Translated, it gives CASSLVTLNTEAFF.

The chain recombines TRBV4-2 with TRBJ2-7, with 8 bases matching TRBD1. CDR1 is LGHNA and CDR2 is YNFKEQ in the germline V gene. This CDR3 region has 15 residues. The ends lost 1 base at V and 0 bases at J; junction bases unmatched: 2. The CDR3 spells CASSQGTGSSYEQYF. CDR3 DNA: TGTGCCAGCAGCCAAGGGACAGGGAGCTCCTACGAGCAGTACTTC.

The sample holds one count of this clone. The V call is TRBV7-7, the J call TRBJ2-7; D is ambiguous. There are 13 residues in the CDR3. Germline CDR1 SSHAT, CDR2 FNYEAQ (reference sequence). Trimming left V 5 bases short and J 2 bases short, with 10 bases between. DNA for the CDR3: TGTGCCAGCAGCATCGGAGAGGCCTACGAGCAGTACTTC. This codes for CASSIGEAYEQYF.

This sequence joins TRBV27 and TRBJ2-7, with 10 bases lining up with TRBD2. Trimming removed 4 bases from V and 2 bases from J; junction bases left unmatched: 5. This CDR3 is built from 15 residues. Germline V gene lookup returns CDR1 MNHEY and CDR2 SMNVEV (reference sequence). The CDR3, as DNA: TGTGCCAGCAGTTCCCGACTAGCGGGCGCCTACGAGCAGTACTTC. Translation gives CASSSRLAGAYEQYF.

The gene calls are TRBV27 and TRBJ2-7; no clear D gene. V gave up 3 bases and J gave up 6 bases, with 15 bases separating them. CDR3 length: 14 amino acids. From germline, CDR1 is MNHEY and CDR2 SMNVEV (reference sequence). Written as DNA, the CDR3 is TGTGCCAGCAGTTTCTCGGCGGCGAGGAGCGAGCAGTACTTC. This gives the protein CASSFSAARSEQYF.

V usage is TRBV18 and J usage is TRBJ1-4; 7 bases are a match to TRBD1. Germline V lookup: CDR1 KGHSH, CDR2 LQKENI. V shed 6 bases and J 8 bases; nucleotides not matched to a gene: 9. The CDR3 sequence is 14 residues long. The CDR3 nucleotides are TGTGCCAGCTCTCCCCGGGAAGGGGGCGAAAAACTGTTTTTT. Residues: CASSPREGGEKLFF.

This clone has just one count. The chain has TRBV29-1 and TRBJ2-5, with 8 bases that match TRBD2. J gave up 4 bases and V 4 bases, and 5 bases lay outside the gene matches. The germline CDR1 and CDR2 sequences are SQVTM and ANQGSEA. This CDR3 has 13 residues. This chain's CDR3 is CSVATSGGETQYF. The CDR3 DNA follows: TGCAGCGTTGCAACTAGCGGCGGAGAGACCCAGTACTTC.

In its sample, this clone ranks as medium-sized. This chain links TRBV9 with TRBJ1-2; 10 bases line up with TRBD1. The V segment lost 0 bases and the J segment 9 bases; nucleotides outside the gene matches: 5. CDR1 and CDR2 (germline): SGDLS, YYNGEE. The CDR3 has 14 residues. The CDR3 DNA is TGTGCCAGCAGCGTAGCGGGACAGGGGTCGAGCTACACCTTC. This encodes CASSVAGQGSSYTF.

This clone occurred a few times. The chain recombines TRBV5-4 with TRBJ2-7; unclear D gene. This CDR3 is built from 14 residues. Trimming shortened V by 0 bases and J by 5 bases, and 12 bases separated the two germline ends. Germline CDR1 and CDR2: SGHNT and YYREEE (reference sequence). The chain's CDR3 is CASSLDPSENEQYF. As DNA, the CDR3 is TGTGCCAGCAGCTTGGACCCCTCGGAGAACGAGCAGTACTTC. The full variable domain, completed using reference TRBV5-4 and TRBJ2-7, is ETGVTQSPTHLIKTRGQQVTLRCSSQSGHNTVSWYQQALGQGPQFIFQYYREEENGRGNFPPRFSGLQFPNYSSELNVNALELDDSALYLCASSLDPSENEQYFGPGTRLTVT.

The rearrangement links TRBV27 to TRBJ2-1; 7 bases agree with TRBD1. Germline values: CDR1 MNHEY, CDR2 SMNVEV (reference sequence). V lost 6 bases, J lost 8 bases, and 16 bases stayed unmatched. The CDR3 contains 16 residues. The CDR3 DNA follows: TGTGCCAGCAGCAACCAGGGGGATTGGGCGGTCGATGAGCAGTTCTTC. Translated, it gives CASSNQGDWAVDEQFF.

This chain uses TRBV19 with TRBJ1-4; 9 nucleotides line up with TRBD1. CDR1 and CDR2 from the germline V gene are LNHDA and SQIVND (reference sequence). The CDR3 sequence is 16 residues long. With V trimmed by 3 bases and J by 5 bases, 7 bases remained unmatched. CDR3 in DNA: TGTGCCAGTAGTATGATCCGGGGACAGGGAAATGAAAAACTGTTTTTT. As protein: CASSMIRGQGNEKLFF.

The genes are TRBV28 and TRBJ1-1, with D perhaps TRBD1 (6 bases). Trimming took off 3 bases at V and 5 bases at J, with 13 bases between the two ends. Germline CDR1 is MDHEN and CDR2 is SYDVKM. This CDR3 contains 14 residues. CDR3 sequence reads: CASSLSQGGTEAFF. DNA of the CDR3: TGTGCCAGCAGTTTGTCACAGGGCGGGACTGAAGCTTTCTTT.

The V gene is TRBV9, the J gene TRBJ1-4; TRBD1 aligns across 7 bases. CDR1 is SGDLS, CDR2 YYNGEE, per germline. J gave up 12 bases and V 1 base, and 9 bases lay outside the gene matches. This CDR3 contains 14 residues. The CDR3 here is CASSVTGTESELFF. Here the CDR3 DNA reads TGTGCCAGCAGCGTAACCGGGACAGAAAGTGAACTGTTTTTT.

Here the CDR3 DNA reads TGTGCCGTAGGGGGCGGGAGGTCCTACGAGCAGTACTTC. Translation: CAVGGGRSYEQYF. This chain uses TRBV7-9 with TRBJ2-7; TRBD2 is a possible D gene (8 bases). V lost 11 bases, J lost 1 base, and 15 bases lay in between. Germline V gene sequence: CDR1 SEHNR, CDR2 FQNEAQ (reference sequence). The CDR3 is made up of 13 amino acids.

The chain employs TRBV2 and TRBJ1-5; D is ambiguous. CDR3 size: 15 residues. V lost 7 bases to trimming and J lost 7 bases, with 20 bases between them. Germline V gives CDR1 SNHLY, CDR2 FYNNEI. DNA of the CDR3: TGTGCCAGCAAAAGAGAAGAAACCGAAAACCAGCCCCAGCATTTT. Encoded protein: CASKREETENQPQHF.

The chain combines TRBV4-3 with TRBJ2-1, with TRBD1 as a possible D gene (6 bases). Trimming left V 3 bases short and J 3 bases short, with 12 bases between. Germline V lookup: CDR1 LGHNA, CDR2 YSLEER. This CDR3 contains 15 residues. The CDR3 is CASSQEARGYNEQFF. DNA of the CDR3: TGCGCCAGCAGCCAGGAAGCCAGGGGCTACAATGAGCAGTTCTTC.

The chain combines TRBV5-1 with TRBJ2-2; D gene unclear. Germline V gene sequence: CDR1 SGHRS, CDR2 YFSETQ. The CDR3 covers 15 residues. Trimming shortened V by 1 base and J by 7 bases, and 14 bases separated the two germline ends. The CDR3 nucleotides are TGCGCCAGCAGCTTGACAGACCCTTCCGTCGGGGAGCTGTTTTTT. Its protein is CASSLTDPSVGELFF. Variable domain in full (rest from reference TRBV5-1 and TRBJ2-2): KAGVTQTPRYLIKTRGQQVTLSCSPISGHRSVSWYQQTPGQGLQFLFEYFSETQRNKGNFPGRFSGRQFSNSRSEMNVSTLELGDSALYLCASSLTDPSVGELFFGEGSRLTVL.

This clone was found once. This rearrangement joins TRBV6-5 to TRBJ2-7, with 10 bases that match TRBD2. V was clipped by 1 base and J by 3 bases; unmatched bases: 0. The germline CDR1 and CDR2 sequences are MNHEY and SVGAGI. This CDR3 is 14 amino acids long. The CDR3 sequence: CASSYWTSGYEQYF. CDR3 sequence (DNA): TGTGCCAGCAGTTACTGGACTAGCGGCTACGAGCAGTACTTC.

This sequence joins TRBV5-1 and TRBJ1-1; possibly TRBD1 for D (5 bases). Germline V gene lookup returns CDR1 SGHRS and CDR2 YFSETQ. Between the trimmed V and J ends, which lost 2 bases and 5 bases, there was a span of 10 bases. The CDR3 length is 13 residues. CDR3 residues: CASSLTGGTEAFF. The CDR3 DNA is TGCGCCAGCAGCTTAACGGGGGGAACTGAAGCTTTCTTT. The whole variable domain, filled in from reference TRBV5-1 and TRBJ1-1, reads KAGVTQTPRYLIKTRGQQVTLSCSPISGHRSVSWYQQTPGQGLQFLFEYFSETQRNKGNFPGRFSGRQFSNSRSEMNVSTLELGDSALYLCASSLTGGTEAFFGQGTRLTVV.

V is TRBV11-1 and J is TRBJ2-1; D remains unclear. This CDR3 contains 16 residues. CDR1 SGHAT and CDR2 FQDESV come from the germline V gene (reference sequence). V lost 1 base, J lost 1 base, and 11 bases lay in between. The CDR3 is CASSLGRRGSYNEQFF. CDR3 sequence (DNA): TGTGCCAGCAGCTTAGGTCGGAGAGGATCCTACAATGAGCAGTTCTTC.

This chain uses TRBV5-4 with TRBJ2-5; no clear D. V lost 0 bases to trimming and J lost 2 bases, with 5 bases between them. Looked up from germline, CDR1 is SGHNT and CDR2 is YYREEE (reference sequence). This CDR3 comprises 13 residues. CDR3 nucleotide sequence: TGTGCCAGCAGCTTGGGCAGTCAAGAGACCCAGTACTTC. Amino acids: CASSLGSQETQYF.

Only one count was recorded for this clone. The chain is built from TRBV6-5 and TRBJ1-1, with D unresolved. The germline V and J ends were trimmed by 5 bases and 5 bases, with 15 bases remaining between them. The CDR3 has 14 residues. Germline V gene sequence: CDR1 MNHEY, CDR2 SVGAGI. The CDR3 protein is CASSQVRGGTEAFF. The CDR3 nucleotides are TGTGCCAGCAGTCAGGTGAGAGGAGGGACTGAAGCTTTCTTT.

The gene calls are TRBV11-3 and TRBJ2-3; 10 bases match TRBD1. The CDR3 extends over 15 amino acids. Germline loops: CDR1 SGHNT, CDR2 YENEEA. The V gene end was trimmed by 2 bases and the J gene end by 5 bases; junction bases not matched to a gene: 4. The CDR3 here is CASSLRQGAGDTQYF. The CDR3 DNA reads as TGTGCCAGCAGCTTAAGACAGGGGGCTGGAGATACGCAGTATTTT.

V and J are TRBV29-1 and TRBJ2-3; the D is unclear. The CDR3 runs 11 residues. Between the trimmed V and J ends, which lost 4 bases and 11 bases, there was a span of 13 bases. Germline V gene lookup returns CDR1 SQVTM and CDR2 ANQGSEA. The CDR3 loop is CSVVFLDVQYF. The CDR3 nucleotides read TGCAGCGTTGTCTTCCTGGATGTGCAGTATTTT.

The rearrangement joins TRBV27 to TRBJ2-1, with 9 bases matching TRBD2. In germline, CDR1 is MNHEY, CDR2 SMNVEV (reference sequence). V was clipped by 6 bases and J by 8 bases; unmatched bases: 8. The CDR3 spans 14 residues. The CDR3 bases are TGTGCCAGCAGGTGGGCGGGAGGGCCTGATGAGCAGTTCTTC. Protein sequence: CASRWAGGPDEQFF.

J is TRBJ1-2 and V is TRBV15; D is uncertain. Germline assignment: CDR1 LNHNV and CDR2 YYDKDF (reference sequence). V dropped 2 bases and J dropped 7 bases, with 17 bases sitting between them. CDR3 size: 15 residues. CDR3 in DNA: TGTGCCACCAGCAGAACGGGTCGGGGTGAAGGTGGCTACACCTTC. It is translated as CATSRTGRGEGGYTF.

The CDR3: CASGLVPGLGLYEQYF. CDR3 coding DNA: TGTGCTAGTGGTTTGGTCCCTGGACTGGGCCTCTACGAGCAGTACTTC. This chain connects TRBV12-5 to TRBJ2-7; D may be TRBD2 (5 bases). Germline CDR1 is LGHNT and CDR2 is FRNRAP. This CDR3 is 16 amino acids long. The V end lost 0 bases, the J end lost 3 bases, and 15 bases lay between the germline ends. The complete variable domain, with remaining parts taken from reference TRBV12-5 and TRBJ2-7, reads DARVTQTPRHKVTEMGQEVTMRCQPILGHNTVFWYRQTMMQGLELLAYFRNRAPLDDSGMPKDRFSAEMPDATLATLKIQPSEPRDSAVYFCASGLVPGLGLYEQYFGPGTRLTVT.

The genes are TRBV29-1 and TRBJ2-1; D is perhaps TRBD1 (6 bases). This CDR3 has 15 residues. CDR1 SQVTM and CDR2 ANQGSEA come from the germline V gene. V lost 3 bases and J lost 7, with 19 bases in between. CDR3 DNA: TGCAGCGTTGACAGCCGTCGCAGGGGCGGTAATGAGCAGTTCTTC. Protein sequence: CSVDSRRRGGNEQFF.